These 25 T cell receptor beta chains originate from one sample sequenced in a study of shared clonotypes between healthy human individuals. Sequencing used immunoSEQ multiplex PCR; TCRdb keeps in-frame clones, though not all of them. The sample lists 600,000 to 800,000 clones, 72% occurring once. The sample consisted of memory CD4+ T cells sorted from blood. Regarding subset: CD45RA-negative fraction. Receptors were obtained from a woman aged 25 to 39 in good health.

The table lists this clone with a count of one. The V and J genes are TRBV4-1 and TRBJ2-3, with D uncertain. V lost 3 bases and J lost 0, with 13 bases in between. CDR3 size: 16 residues. CDR1 and CDR2 from the germline V gene are MGHRA and YSYEKL. Here the CDR3 reads CASSHEGSPSTDTQYF. CDR3 DNA: TGCGCCAGCAGCCATGAAGGCAGCCCTAGCACAGATACGCAGTATTTT.

The chain employs TRBV6-1 and TRBJ2-7; TRBD2 aligns across 12 bases. The trim removed 0 bases at V and 2 bases at J, leaving 2 bases unmatched. Germline V lookup: CDR1 MNHNS, CDR2 SASEGT. CDR3 length: 16 residues. The CDR3 nucleotides read TGTGCCAGCAGTGAAGCGACTAGCGGGAGCCCCTACGAGCAGTACTTC. Protein: CASSEATSGSPYEQYF.

The V gene is TRBV28, the J gene TRBJ2-7; 12 positions match TRBD2. V was clipped by 7 bases and J by 0 bases; unmatched bases: 13. Germline values: CDR1 MDHEN, CDR2 SYDVKM. The CDR3 sequence is 18 residues long. In nucleotides, the CDR3 is TGTGCCAGCACCGTGACTAGCGGGAGAGGGGGGGGCTCCTACGAGCAGTACTTC. Its translation is CASTVTSGRGGGSYEQYF.

The chain carries TRBV6-5 and TRBJ1-1; no firm D call. V gave up 6 bases and J gave up 5 bases, with 19 bases separating them. The CDR3 covers 15 residues. CDR1 and CDR2 from the germline V gene are MNHEY and SVGAGI. The CDR3 DNA follows: TGTGCCAGCAGCTCCATAGGTGGGCTTGGAACTGAAGCTTTCTTT. Its protein is CASSSIGGLGTEAFF.

This rearrangement joins TRBV18 to TRBJ1-1, with D hard to call. Germline CDR1 KGHSH, CDR2 LQKENI. V shed 4 bases and J shed 0 bases, with 18 bases lying between them. The CDR3 consists of 17 residues. This chain's CDR3 is CASSQGLGEGMNTEAFF. As DNA, the CDR3 is TGTGCCAGCTCACAGGGCCTTGGGGAGGGCATGAACACTGAAGCTTTCTTT. The full variable domain, with the rest looked up from reference TRBV18 and TRBJ1-1, is NAGVMQNPRHLVRRRGQEARLRCSPMKGHSHVYWYRQLPEEGLKFMVYLQKENIIDESGMPKERFSAEFPKEGPSILRIQQVVRGDSAAYFCASSQGLGEGMNTEAFFGQGTRLTVV.

The chain recombines TRBV18 with TRBJ2-7, with 9 bases fitting TRBD1. This CDR3 has 13 amino acids. The trim removed 4 bases at V and 3 bases at J, leaving 1 base unmatched. From germline, CDR1 is KGHSH and CDR2 LQKENI. In DNA form, the CDR3 reads TGTGCCAGCTCACTGGACAGGGGCTACGAGCAGTACTTC. This codes for CASSLDRGYEQYF.

This chain links TRBV28 with TRBJ2-5; TRBD1 matches 7 bases. The CDR3 spans 10 residues. Trimming took 5 bases from V and 11 from J; bases not matched to a gene: 2. CDR1 and CDR2 (germline): MDHEN, SYDVKM. The CDR3 loop reads CASSGTEQYF. The DNA of the CDR3 is TGTGCCAGCAGTGGGACAGAGCAGTACTTC. Filled out from reference TRBV28 and TRBJ2-5, the complete variable domain reads DVKVTQSSRYLVKRTGEKVFLECVQDMDHENMFWYRQDPGLGLRLIYFSYDVKMKEKGDIPEGYSVSREKKERFSLILESASTNQTSMYLCASSGTEQYFGPGTRLLVL.

Many counts were recorded for this clone. The chain employs TRBV7-6 and TRBJ2-7, with D perhaps TRBD2 (6 bases). The V and J ends lost 8 bases and 3 bases respectively, with 17 bases between them. The CDR3 has 14 amino acids. Germline V gene lookup returns CDR1 SGHVS and CDR2 FNYEAQ. CDR3 loop: CASVLGSGVYEQYF. CDR3 nucleotide sequence: TGTGCCAGCGTATTGGGGTCGGGGGTCTACGAGCAGTACTTC. Combining the CDR3 with reference TRBV7-6 and TRBJ2-7 gives the whole variable domain GAGVSQSPRYKVTKRGQDVALRCDPISGHVSLYWYRQALGQGPEFLTYFNYEAQQDKSGLPNDRFSAERPEGSISTLTIQRTEQRDSAMYRCASVLGSGVYEQYFGPGTRLTVT.

CDR3 region: CASSFFPGQGNYGYTF. The CDR3 coding sequence is TGTGCCAGCAGTTTTTTCCCGGGACAGGGCAACTATGGCTACACCTTC. The rearrangement joins TRBV28 to TRBJ1-2; 9 nucleotides line up with TRBD1. V lost 3 bases to trimming and J lost 2 bases; unmatched junction nucleotides: 7. Germline V gives CDR1 MDHEN, CDR2 SYDVKM. This CDR3 has 16 residues.

This clone was detected only once. The chain uses TRBV10-1 and TRBJ1-2, with 9 bases identical to TRBD1. V lost 6 bases, J lost 4 bases, and 6 bases stayed unmatched. Per the germline V gene, CDR1 is WNHNN and CDR2 is SYGVQD (reference sequence). This CDR3 has 14 residues. In DNA form, the CDR3 reads TGCGCCAGCAGCCCGGGACAGGGCGTCTATGGCTACACCTTC. Amino acids: CASSPGQGVYGYTF.

This sequence joins TRBV7-2 and TRBJ2-1; D is unresolved. Germline CDR1 reads SGHTA; CDR2 reads FQGNSA. V lost 2 bases to trimming and J lost 12 bases, with 8 bases between them. The CDR3 runs to 11 residues. The CDR3 nucleotides read TGTGCCAGCAGCTTAAACGTCGGGCAGTTCTTC. Protein: CASSLNVGQFF.

This clone occurred a few times. The chain joins TRBV7-7 to TRBJ2-2; no reliable D call. Looked up from germline, CDR1 is SSHAT and CDR2 is FNYEAQ (reference sequence). Trimming cost V 6 bases and J 2 bases, with 10 bases left between them. The CDR3 consists of 14 residues. CDR3 protein: CASRSDGNTGELFF. As DNA, the CDR3 is TGTGCCAGCAGATCGGACGGAAACACCGGGGAGCTGTTTTTT.

This clone has only a few counts. V gene TRBV5-1 combines with J gene TRBJ2-3; 7 bases match TRBD2. V lost 0 bases, J lost 4 bases, and 8 bases stayed unmatched. The CDR3 sequence is 16 residues long. Per the germline V gene, CDR1 is SGHRS and CDR2 is YFSETQ. The CDR3 nucleotides read TGCGCCAGCAGCTTGGAAGCGCGGGAGTCCCCAGATACGCAGTATTTT. The encoded protein is CASSLEARESPDTQYF.

The V call is TRBV7-9, the J call TRBJ2-2; TRBD2 matches 7 bases. J was trimmed by 0 bases and V by 4 bases; bases with no gene match: 11. The CDR3 sequence is 18 residues long. In germline, CDR1 is SEHNR, CDR2 FQNEAQ (reference sequence). CDR3 in DNA: TGTGCCAGCAGCTCCCGAGTGATAGCGGGTGCGAACACCGGGGAGCTGTTTTTT. Residues: CASSSRVIAGANTGELFF.

The gene calls are TRBV18 and TRBJ1-1; D is undetermined. In germline, CDR1 is KGHSH, CDR2 LQKENI. Between the trimmed V and J ends, which lost 6 bases and 3 bases, there was a span of 11 bases. The CDR3 covers 13 residues. The CDR3 reads CASSRQVDTEAFF. The CDR3 DNA sequence: TGTGCCAGCTCCCGGCAGGTGGACACTGAAGCTTTCTTT. The full variable domain, completed using reference TRBV18 and TRBJ1-1, is NAGVMQNPRHLVRRRGQEARLRCSPMKGHSHVYWYRQLPEEGLKFMVYLQKENIIDESGMPKERFSAEFPKEGPSILRIQQVVRGDSAAYFCASSRQVDTEAFFGQGTRLTVV.

The chain uses TRBV27 and TRBJ2-2; no definite D call. Germline CDR1 is MNHEY and CDR2 is SMNVEV (reference sequence). The CDR3 loop spans 12 amino acids. The germline V and J ends were trimmed by 8 bases and 7 bases, with 11 bases remaining between them. Written as DNA, the CDR3 is TGTGCCAGCGGAATAGTGTTCGGGGAGCTGTTTTTT. Amino acids: CASGIVFGELFF.

This chain uses TRBV5-1 with TRBJ1-2, with TRBD1 matching over 9 bases. Germline-derived CDR1 and CDR2 are SGHRS and YFSETQ. V lost 0 bases to trimming and J lost 8 bases; unmatched junction nucleotides: 11. This CDR3 spans 16 amino acids. The CDR3 DNA reads as TGCGCCAGCAGCTTGGAAAGGGAGGGACAGGGACGCGGCTACACCTTC. This gives the protein CASSLEREGQGRGYTF.

V is TRBV7-8 and J is TRBJ2-5; weak D call: TRBD1 (6 bases). The germline V gene has CDR1 SGHVS and CDR2 FQNEAQ. CDR3 size: 15 residues. The V end was cut by 8 bases, the J end by 3 bases, with 19 bases between. This CDR3 is CASSKGNREEETQYF. CDR3 in DNA: TGTGCCAGCTCTAAGGGGAACAGGGAAGAAGAGACCCAGTACTTC. Full variable domain (rest looked up from reference TRBV7-8 and TRBJ2-5): GAGVSQSPRYKVAKRGQDVALRCDPISGHVSLFWYQQALGQGPEFLTYFQNEAQLDKSGLPSDRFFAERPEGSVSTLKIQRTQQEDSAVYLCASSKGNREEETQYFGPGTRLLVL.

This clone was picked up a small number of times. The rearrangement joins TRBV19 to TRBJ1-2; D gene uncertain. This CDR3 is built from 12 residues. V gave up 8 bases and J gave up 2 bases, with 9 bases separating them. The germline V gene has CDR1 LNHDA and CDR2 SQIVND (reference sequence). The CDR3 bases are TGTGCCAGTCTATCTAGCAACTATGGCTACACCTTC. Encoded protein: CASLSSNYGYTF.

The chain links TRBV28 to TRBJ2-7, with a tentative D call TRBD2 (6 bases). CDR1 is MDHEN, CDR2 SYDVKM, per germline. V was clipped by 6 bases and J by 1 base, with 16 bases between them. The CDR3 is made up of 15 amino acids. CDR3 nucleotide sequence: TGTGCCAGCAGAACCCCGGGACTGGGTTCCTACGAGCAGTACTTC. This codes for CASRTPGLGSYEQYF.

The chain recombines TRBV11-2 with TRBJ2-7; unclear D gene. V was shortened by 4 bases and J by 6 bases, with 13 bases between the two germline ends. The CDR3 covers 13 residues. Looked up from germline, CDR1 is SGHAT and CDR2 is FQNNGV. CDR3 DNA sequence: TGTGCCAGCAGCTCCAGCAGCTCGGGCGAGCAGTACTTC. It yields the protein CASSSSSSGEQYF. Filled out from reference TRBV11-2 and TRBJ2-7, the complete variable domain reads EAGVAQSPRYKIIEKRQSVAFWCNPISGHATLYWYQQILGQGPKLLIQFQNNGVVDDSQLPKDRFSAERLKGVDSTLKIQPAKLEDSAVYLCASSSSSSGEQYFGPGTRLTVT.

Concerning this clone: This is likely an artifact of a read error, given a far larger clone one base away. The sample holds other DNA sequences that translate to the same CDR3. This chain uses TRBV19 with TRBJ2-3; tentatively, D is TRBD2 (6 bases). The CDR3 covers 14 residues. V lost 3 bases to trimming and J lost 6 bases, with 13 bases between them. Looked up from germline, CDR1 is LNHDA and CDR2 is SQIVND (reference sequence). DNA for the CDR3: TGTGCCAGTAGTATTCAGGGACTTGTCGATACGCAGTATTTT. Translation gives CASSIQGLVDTQYF.

A note on this clone: A far larger clone is only one base removed, so a read error is likely. The chain employs TRBV9 and TRBJ2-2, with D unresolved. The CDR3 is 14 residues long. Germline V lookup: CDR1 SGDLS, CDR2 YYNGEE. The germline V and J ends were trimmed by 0 bases and 1 base, with 4 bases remaining between them. This chain's CDR3 is CASSVVLNTGELFF. The CDR3 region has the DNA TGTGCCAGCAGCGTAGTACTGAACACCGGGGAGCTGTTTTTT.

The chain combines TRBV5-1 with TRBJ2-6; possible D gene TRBD1, 5 bases. The CDR3 has 17 amino acids. The V gene's germline CDR1 is SGHRS and CDR2 YFSETQ. V was shortened by 0 bases and J by 1 base, with 11 bases between the two germline ends. CDR3 in amino acids: CASSLVGASSGANVLTF. In DNA, the CDR3 is TGCGCCAGCAGCTTGGTAGGGGCTTCGTCTGGGGCCAACGTCCTGACTTTC.

The chain recombines TRBV19 with TRBJ2-1; TRBD1 matches at 8 bases. CDR3 length: 15 amino acids. V lost 4 bases, J lost 7 bases, and 9 bases stayed unmatched. Per germline, CDR1 LNHDA and CDR2 SQIVND (reference sequence). Here the CDR3 reads CASSTGGSIPNEQFF. The DNA of the CDR3 is TGTGCCAGTAGTACAGGGGGCTCGATCCCAAATGAGCAGTTCTTC.